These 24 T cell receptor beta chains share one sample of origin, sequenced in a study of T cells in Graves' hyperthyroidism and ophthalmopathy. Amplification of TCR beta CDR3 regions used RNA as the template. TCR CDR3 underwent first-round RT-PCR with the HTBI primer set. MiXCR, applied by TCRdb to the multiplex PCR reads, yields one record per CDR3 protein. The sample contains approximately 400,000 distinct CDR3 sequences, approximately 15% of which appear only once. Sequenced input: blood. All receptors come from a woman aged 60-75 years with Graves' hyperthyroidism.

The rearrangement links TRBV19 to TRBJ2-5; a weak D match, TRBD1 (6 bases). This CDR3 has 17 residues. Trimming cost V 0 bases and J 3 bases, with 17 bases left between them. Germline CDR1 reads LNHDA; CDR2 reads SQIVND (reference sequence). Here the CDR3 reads CASSIDRGQRPKETQYF. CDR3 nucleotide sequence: TGTGCCAGTAGTATAGATCGTGGACAGCGACCAAAAGAGACCCAGTACTTC.

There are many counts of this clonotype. CDR3 sequence reads: CSVRATIPHEQYF. The CDR3 coding sequence is TGCAGCGTGAGAGCCACCATTCCTCACGAGCAGTACTTC. This chain joins TRBV29-1 and TRBJ2-7; D call uncertain. The V end was cut by 6 bases, the J end by 5 bases, with 17 bases between. In germline, CDR1 is SQVTM, CDR2 ANQGSEA. The CDR3 length is 13 residues.

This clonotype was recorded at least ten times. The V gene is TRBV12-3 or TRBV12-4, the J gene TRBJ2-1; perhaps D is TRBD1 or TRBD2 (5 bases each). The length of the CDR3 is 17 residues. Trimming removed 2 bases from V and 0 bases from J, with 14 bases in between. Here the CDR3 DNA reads TGTGCCAGCAGTTTATCCAGGGACCCTAGCTCCTACAATGAGCAGTTCTTC. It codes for CASSLSRDPSSYNEQFF.

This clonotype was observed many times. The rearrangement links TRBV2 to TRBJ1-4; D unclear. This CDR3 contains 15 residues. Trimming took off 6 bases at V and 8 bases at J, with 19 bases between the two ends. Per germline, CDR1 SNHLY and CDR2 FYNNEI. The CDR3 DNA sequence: TGTGCCAGCAGCCCCAGACTGGGAGTGGCGGAAAAACTGTTTTTT. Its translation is CASSPRLGVAEKLFF.

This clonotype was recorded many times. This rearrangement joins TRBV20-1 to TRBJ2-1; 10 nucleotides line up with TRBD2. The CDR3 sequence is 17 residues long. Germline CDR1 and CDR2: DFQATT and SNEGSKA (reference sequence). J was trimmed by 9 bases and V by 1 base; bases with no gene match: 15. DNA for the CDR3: TGCAGTGCTAGAGGCTTAGCGGGAGGAAGGGTTTTCGGTGAGCAGTTCTTC. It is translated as CSARGLAGGRVFGEQFF.

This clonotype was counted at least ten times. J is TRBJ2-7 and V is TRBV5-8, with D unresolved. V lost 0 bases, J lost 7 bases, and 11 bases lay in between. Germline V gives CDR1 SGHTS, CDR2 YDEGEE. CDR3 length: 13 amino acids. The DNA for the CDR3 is TGTGCCAGCAGCTTGGCCATAGTAGGGGAGCAGTACTTC. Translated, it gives CASSLAIVGEQYF.

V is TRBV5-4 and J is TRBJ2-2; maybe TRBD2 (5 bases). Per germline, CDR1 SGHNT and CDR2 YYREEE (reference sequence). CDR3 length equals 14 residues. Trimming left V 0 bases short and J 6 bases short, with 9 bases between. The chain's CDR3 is CASSLAAGPGELFF. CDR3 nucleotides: TGTGCCAGCAGCTTGGCCGCGGGCCCCGGGGAGCTGTTTTTT. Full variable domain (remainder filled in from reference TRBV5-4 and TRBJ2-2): ETGVTQSPTHLIKTRGQQVTLRCSSQSGHNTVSWYQQALGQGPQFIFQYYREEENGRGNFPPRFSGLQFPNYSSELNVNALELDDSALYLCASSLAAGPGELFFGEGSRLTVL.

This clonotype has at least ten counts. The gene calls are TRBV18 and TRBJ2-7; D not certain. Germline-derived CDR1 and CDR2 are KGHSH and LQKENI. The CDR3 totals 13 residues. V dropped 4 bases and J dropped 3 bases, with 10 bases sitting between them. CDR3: CASSLTDGYEQYF. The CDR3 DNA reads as TGTGCCAGCTCACTAACGGACGGCTACGAGCAGTACTTC.

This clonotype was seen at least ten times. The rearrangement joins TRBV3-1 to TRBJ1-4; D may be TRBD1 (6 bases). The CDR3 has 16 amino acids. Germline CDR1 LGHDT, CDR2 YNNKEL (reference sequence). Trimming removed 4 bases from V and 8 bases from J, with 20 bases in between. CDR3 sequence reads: CASSLNLDSLGEKLFF. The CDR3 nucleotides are TGTGCCAGCAGCCTGAACCTGGACAGCTTGGGGGAAAAACTGTTTTTT.

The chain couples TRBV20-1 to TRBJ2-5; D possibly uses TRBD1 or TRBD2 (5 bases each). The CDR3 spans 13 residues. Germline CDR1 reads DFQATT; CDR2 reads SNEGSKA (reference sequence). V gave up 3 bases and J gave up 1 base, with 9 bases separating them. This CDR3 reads CSARGPLQETQYF. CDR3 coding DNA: TGCAGTGCTAGGGGACCGCTCCAAGAGACCCAGTACTTC.

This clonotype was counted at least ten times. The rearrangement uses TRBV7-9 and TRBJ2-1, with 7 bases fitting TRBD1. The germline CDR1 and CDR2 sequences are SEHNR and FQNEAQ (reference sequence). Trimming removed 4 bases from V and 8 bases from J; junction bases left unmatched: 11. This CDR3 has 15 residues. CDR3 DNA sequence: TGTGCCAGCAGCTCTAGAGGGACAGAGAGGGATGAGCAGTTCTTC. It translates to CASSSRGTERDEQFF.

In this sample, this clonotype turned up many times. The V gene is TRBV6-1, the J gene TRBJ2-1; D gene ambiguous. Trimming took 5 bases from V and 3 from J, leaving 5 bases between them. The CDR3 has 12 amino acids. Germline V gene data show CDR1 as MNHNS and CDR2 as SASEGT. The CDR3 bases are TGTGCCAGCAGTCCCCGCTACAATGAGCAGTTCTTC. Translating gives CASSPRYNEQFF.

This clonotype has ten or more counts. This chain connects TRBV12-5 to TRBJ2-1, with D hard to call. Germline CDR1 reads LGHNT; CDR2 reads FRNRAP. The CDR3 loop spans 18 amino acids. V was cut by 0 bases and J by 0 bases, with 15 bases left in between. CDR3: CASGLVQGRTLSYNEQFF. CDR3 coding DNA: TGTGCTAGTGGTTTGGTACAAGGTAGGACCCTCTCCTACAATGAGCAGTTCTTC.

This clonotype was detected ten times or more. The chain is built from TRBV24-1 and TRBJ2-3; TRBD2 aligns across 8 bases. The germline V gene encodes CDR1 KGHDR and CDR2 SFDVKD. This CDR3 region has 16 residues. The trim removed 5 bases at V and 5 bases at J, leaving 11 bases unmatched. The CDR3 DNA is TGTGCCACCAGTGTCTCCCGAGCGGGAGAGATAGATACGCAGTATTTT. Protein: CATSVSRAGEIDTQYF.

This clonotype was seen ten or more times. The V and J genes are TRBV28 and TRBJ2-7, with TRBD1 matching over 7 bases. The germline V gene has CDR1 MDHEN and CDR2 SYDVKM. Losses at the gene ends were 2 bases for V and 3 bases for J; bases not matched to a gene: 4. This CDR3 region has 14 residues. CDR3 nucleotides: TGTGCCAGCAGTTTACCGGGACAGAACTACGAGCAGTACTTC. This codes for CASSLPGQNYEQYF.

This chain's CDR3 is CASSFLAGGDGEQFF. The CDR3 DNA is TGTGCCAGCAGCTTCTTAGCGGGAGGGGATGGGGAGCAGTTCTTC. V and J are TRBV11-2 and TRBJ2-1; 11 nucleotides line up with TRBD2. The germline V gene has CDR1 SGHAT and CDR2 FQNNGV. The CDR3 length is 15 residues. Trimming cost V 3 bases and J 10 bases; bases outside gene matches: 8.

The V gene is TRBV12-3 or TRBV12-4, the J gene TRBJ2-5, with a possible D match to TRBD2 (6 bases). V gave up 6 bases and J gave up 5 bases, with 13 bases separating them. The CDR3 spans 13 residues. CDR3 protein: CASRNAGLETQYF. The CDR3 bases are TGTGCCAGCAGGAATGCGGGACTCGAGACCCAGTACTTC.

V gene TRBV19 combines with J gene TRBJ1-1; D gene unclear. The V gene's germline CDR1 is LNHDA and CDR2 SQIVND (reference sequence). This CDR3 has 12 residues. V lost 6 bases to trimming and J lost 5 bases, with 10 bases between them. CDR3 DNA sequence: TGTGCCAGTAGCGGCCTATTGACTGAAGCTTTCTTT. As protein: CASSGLLTEAFF. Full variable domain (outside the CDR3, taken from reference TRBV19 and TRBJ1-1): DGGITQSPKYLFRKEGQNVTLSCEQNLNHDAMYWYRQDPGQGLRLIYYSQIVNDFQKGDIAEGYSVSREKKESFPLTVTSAQKNPTAFYLCASSGLLTEAFFGQGTRLTVV.

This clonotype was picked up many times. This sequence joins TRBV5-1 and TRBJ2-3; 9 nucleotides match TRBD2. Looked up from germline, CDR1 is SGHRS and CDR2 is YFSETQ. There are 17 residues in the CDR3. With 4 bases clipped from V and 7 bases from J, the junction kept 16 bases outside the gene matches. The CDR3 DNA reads TGCGCCAGCAGCGCATTTTGGCAGCGGGAGGATTTGCATACGCAGTATTTT. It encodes CASSAFWQREDLHTQYF.

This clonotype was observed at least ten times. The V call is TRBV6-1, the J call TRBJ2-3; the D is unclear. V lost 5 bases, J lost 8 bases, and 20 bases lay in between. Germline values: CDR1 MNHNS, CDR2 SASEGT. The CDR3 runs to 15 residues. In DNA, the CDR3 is TGTGCCAGCAGTTTCTCCCCCCCTGGGGTCGGTACGCAGTATTTT. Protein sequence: CASSFSPPGVGTQYF.

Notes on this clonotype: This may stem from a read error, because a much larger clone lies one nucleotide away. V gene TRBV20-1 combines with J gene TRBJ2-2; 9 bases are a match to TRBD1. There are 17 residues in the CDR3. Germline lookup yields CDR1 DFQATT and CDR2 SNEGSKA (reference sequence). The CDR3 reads CSAAKPGQGPNTRELFF. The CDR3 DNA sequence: TGCAGTGCTGCAAAGCCGGGACAGGGACCTAACACCAGGGAGCTGTTTTTT.

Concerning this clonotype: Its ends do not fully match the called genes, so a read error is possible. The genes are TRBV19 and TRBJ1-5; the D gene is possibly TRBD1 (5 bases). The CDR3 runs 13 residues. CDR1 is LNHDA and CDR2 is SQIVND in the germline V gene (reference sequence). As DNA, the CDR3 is TGTGCCAGTAGTATCCAGGGAAGTCAGTCCCAGCATTTT. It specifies CASSIQGSQSQHF.

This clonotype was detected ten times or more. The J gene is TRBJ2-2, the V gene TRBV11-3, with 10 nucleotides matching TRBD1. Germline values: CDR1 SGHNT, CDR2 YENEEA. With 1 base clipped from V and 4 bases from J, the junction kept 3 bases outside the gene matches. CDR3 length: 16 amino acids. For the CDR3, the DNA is TGTGCCAGCAGCTTAGGACAGGGGGCTAGCACCGGGGAGCTGTTTTTT. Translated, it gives CASSLGQGASTGELFF.

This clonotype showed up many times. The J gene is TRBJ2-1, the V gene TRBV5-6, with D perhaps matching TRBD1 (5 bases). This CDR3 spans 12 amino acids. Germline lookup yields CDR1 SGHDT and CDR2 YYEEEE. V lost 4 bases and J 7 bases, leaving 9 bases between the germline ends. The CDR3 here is CASSLTENEQFF. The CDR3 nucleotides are TGTGCCAGCAGCCTGACAGAAAATGAGCAGTTCTTC.